This entry features one T cell receptor beta chain sequence. What it recognizes is unknown. The data originate from a study of blood T cells in healthy people across ages. Regarding the study as a whole: Leaving the PBMCs unsorted stopped any conclusive comparison of naive versus antigen-experienced cells.

A second about 6 to 12 cycle PCR used barcoded and J-beta primers. Every single cDNA molecule received a tag from a template-switch adaptor with 12 random nucleotides. All samples gave at least 2.5 million CDR3-containing paired-end reads. TCRdb processed the 5' RACE reads anew with MiXCR; each CDR3 protein has one entry. This sample has 1.5 million to 1.9 million distinct CDR3 sequences, with about 45% found just once. This CDR3 is built from 15 residues. The germline gives CDR1 SGDLS, CDR2 YYNGEE. The germline V and J ends were trimmed by 0 bases and 2 bases, with 12 bases remaining between them. This receptor was obtained from a woman aged 18-30 years in good health. Material for sequencing was blood. The chain carries TRBV9 and TRBJ2-7; D uncertain. The CDR3 loop is CASSVDLGPPYEQYF. CDR3 bases: TGTGCCAGCAGCGTAGATCTGGGCCCCCCCTACGAGCAGTACTTC.